The clone carrying this T cell receptor (beta chain) occurred a few times. This entry belongs to a study of blood T cells in healthy people across ages. Germline V gives CDR1 SNHLY, CDR2 FYNNEI. The CDR3 contains 14 residues. V lost 0 bases and J lost 15; bases outside the gene matches: 11. Combining a sample-barcoded 5' primer with a J-beta primer mix, a second PCR ran for about 6 to 12 cycles. Carrying 12 random nucleotides, a template-switch adaptor labeled each individual cDNA molecule. TCRdb ran MiXCR on the 5' RACE reads and lists one entry per CDR3 protein. This table has about 800,000 distinct CDR3 sequences, 35% to 50% appearing once.

The chain is built from TRBV2 and TRBJ2-1; TRBD1 agrees at 7 bases. Sequenced: blood. The TCR comes from an older man in good health. DNA for the CDR3: TGTGCCAGCAGTGAAGCGCCGGGACAGACGAGGCGGTTCTTC. Its protein product is CASSEAPGQTRRFF. The variable domain in full, completed from reference TRBV2 and TRBJ2-1, reads EPEVTQTPSHQVTQMGQEVILRCVPISNHLYFYWYRQILGQKVEFLVSFYNNEISEKSEIFDDQFSVERPDGSNFTLKIRSTKLEDSAMYFCASSEAPGQTRRFFGPGTRLTVL.